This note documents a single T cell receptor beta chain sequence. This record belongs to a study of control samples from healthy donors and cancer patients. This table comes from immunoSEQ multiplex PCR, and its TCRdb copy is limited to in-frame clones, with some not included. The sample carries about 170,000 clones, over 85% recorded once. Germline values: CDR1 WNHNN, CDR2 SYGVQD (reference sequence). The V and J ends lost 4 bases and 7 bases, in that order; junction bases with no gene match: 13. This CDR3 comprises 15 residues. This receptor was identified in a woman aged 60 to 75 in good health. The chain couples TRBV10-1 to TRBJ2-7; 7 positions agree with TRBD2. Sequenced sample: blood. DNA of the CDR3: TGCGCCAGCAGTGTCCCGATACGGGAGGCGAGGGAGCAGTACTTC. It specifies CASSVPIREAREQYF.